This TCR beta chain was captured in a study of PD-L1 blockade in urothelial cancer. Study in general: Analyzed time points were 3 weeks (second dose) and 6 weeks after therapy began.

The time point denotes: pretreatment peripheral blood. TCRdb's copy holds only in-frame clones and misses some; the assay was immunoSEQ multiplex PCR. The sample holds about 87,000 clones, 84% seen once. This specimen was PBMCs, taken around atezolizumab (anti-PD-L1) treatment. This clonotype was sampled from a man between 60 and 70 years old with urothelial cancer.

CDR3 DNA sequence: TGTGCCACCAGCACCGGGACAGGCGGGGTCTACGAGCAGTACTTC. This translates into CATSTGTGGVYEQYF. This chain links TRBV15 with TRBJ2-7, with TRBD1 matching over 8 bases. The V and J ends lost 4 bases and 3 bases, in that order; junction bases with no gene match: 8. Germline-derived CDR1 and CDR2 are LNHNV and YYDKDF (reference sequence). The CDR3 runs 15 residues. The full variable domain, in which reference TRBV15 and TRBJ2-7 provide the parts outside the CDR3, is DAMVIQNPRYQVTQFGKPVTLSCSQTLNHNVMYWYQQKSSQAPKLLFHYYDKDFNNEADTPDNFQSRRPNTSFCFLDIRSPGLGDTAMYLCATSTGTGGVYEQYFGPGTRLTVT.